This T cell receptor beta chain was captured in a study of tumor-infiltrating lymphocytes in localized non-small cell lung cancer. Looking at the study overall: The cohort mixed smokers and never-smokers, several histologies, and some post-neoadjuvant-chemotherapy samples. Broader study findings: Different pieces of the same tissue went to different assays, confounding technical variation with intratumor heterogeneity.

A note on this clone: Its antigen is unknown.

Method: immunoSEQ multiplex PCR; TCRdb's copy keeps in-frame clones and lacks some. The repertoire holds 5,500 to 8,000 clones, over 60% seen once, with around 13% in the top ten. The sample consisted of lung tumor tissue. The origin of this receptor is a human donor with non-small cell lung cancer.

The CDR3 region is CASTSIGGAEKLFF. CDR3 DNA sequence: TGTGCCAGCACCTCGATTGGGGGGGCCGAAAAACTGTTTTTT. J is TRBJ1-4 and V is TRBV28; maybe TRBD1 (6 bases). Germline V gene sequence: CDR1 MDHEN, CDR2 SYDVKM. This CDR3 is 14 amino acids long. The V gene lost 7 bases and the J gene lost 8 bases, with 17 bases spanning the gap.